A single sample gave rise to the 8 T cell receptor beta chains below, sequenced in a study of blood T cell repertoires in COVID-19. Here immunoSEQ multiplex PCR was the method, and the copy in TCRdb shows in-frame clones only, minus some. The sample holds 300,000 to 500,000 clones, approximately 88% seen once. The sequenced sample was PBMCs or T cells enriched from blood (not recorded which). These receptor sequences come from a woman aged 25-40 years with acute COVID-19.

The chain joins TRBV3-1 (or the pseudogene TRBV3-2) to TRBJ2-7, with TRBD2 as a possible D gene (5 bases). Deletions cut 3 bases from V and 3 bases from J, with 18 bases between. This CDR3 is 16 amino acids long. Germline CDR1 is LGHDT and CDR2 is YNNKEL (reference sequence). The CDR3 nucleotides are TGTGCCAGCAGCCACCCTCGTACCGCACGGGGCTACGAGCAGTACTTC. Translation gives CASSHPRTARGYEQYF.

This chain joins TRBV2 and TRBJ1-2; 9 bases are shared with TRBD1. The junction had 8 bases not matched to a gene; V was cut back by 5 bases and J by 1 base. From germline, CDR1 is SNHLY and CDR2 FYNNEI. CDR3 length: 16 residues. In DNA, the CDR3 is TGTGCCAGCAGTTCACAAGGACAGGGGCTTAACTATGGCTACACCTTC. This encodes CASSSQGQGLNYGYTF.

This clone was seen a single time. The chain joins TRBV9 to TRBJ1-2; 9 bases map to TRBD1. The CDR3 is 16 amino acids. CDR1 is SGDLS, CDR2 YYNGEE, per germline. V dropped 3 bases and J dropped 4; count of bases not matched to a gene: 10. The CDR3 sequence is CASSAYRTGAAYGYTF. The CDR3 region has the DNA TGTGCCAGCAGCGCCTATCGGACAGGGGCAGCCTATGGCTACACCTTC. The whole variable domain, remainder taken from reference TRBV9 and TRBJ1-2, is DSGVTQTPKHLITATGQRVTLRCSPRSGDLSVYWYQQSLDQGLQFLIQYYNGEERAKGNILERFSAQQFPDLHSELNLSSLELGDSALYFCASSAYRTGAAYGYTFGSGTRLTVV.

This clone was recorded once. V usage is TRBV4-1 and J usage is TRBJ2-1, with D possibly matching TRBD1 (6 bases). V was shortened by 1 base and J by 8 bases, with 12 bases between the two germline ends. This CDR3 has 14 residues. Per germline, CDR1 MGHRA and CDR2 YSYEKL. The CDR3 loop reads CASSQGVGAHEQFF. DNA for the CDR3: TGCGCCAGCAGCCAAGGAGTGGGGGCCCATGAGCAGTTCTTC.

CDR3: CASSPRRGPYEQYF. The CDR3 DNA follows: TGTGCCAGCAGCCCCCGGAGGGGGCCCTACGAGCAGTACTTC. The chain has TRBV5-5 and TRBJ2-7; tentative D call: TRBD1 (7 bases). Germline assignment: CDR1 SGHKS and CDR2 YYEKEE (reference sequence). V lost 4 bases, J lost 2 bases, and 13 bases lay in between. The CDR3 is 14 amino acids.

The rearrangement joins TRBV19 to TRBJ1-2; TRBD1 matches at 8 bases. Looked up from germline, CDR1 is LNHDA and CDR2 is SQIVND (reference sequence). Losses at the gene ends were 9 bases for V and 6 bases for J; bases not matched to a gene: 21. The CDR3 runs to 17 residues. CDR3 coding DNA: TGTGCCAGCGGGGGCCAGTCCGGGACAGGAATGGTCCATGGCTACACCTTC. Translated, it gives CASGGQSGTGMVHGYTF.

The gene calls are TRBV29-1 and TRBJ1-2; 9 nucleotides line up with TRBD1. Germline CDR1 reads SQVTM; CDR2 reads ANQGSEA. The CDR3 extends over 14 amino acids. V lost 5 bases, J lost 4 bases, and 8 bases stayed unmatched. The CDR3 DNA is TGCAGCGTTCTCGGTGGACAGGGGACCTATGGCTACACCTTC. Translation gives CSVLGGQGTYGYTF.

The chain employs TRBV27 and TRBJ1-1, with TRBD1 matching 7 bases. The CDR3 contains 17 residues. V dropped 3 bases and J dropped 1; count of bases not matched to a gene: 11. Germline lookup yields CDR1 MNHEY and CDR2 SMNVEV (reference sequence). The CDR3 protein is CASSFLLPTGANTEAFF. The CDR3 coding sequence is TGTGCCAGCAGTTTCCTCCTTCCAACAGGGGCGAACACTGAAGCTTTCTTT.